Listed here are 5 T cell receptor beta chains from one sample, sequenced in a study of CD8 T cells in Susac syndrome. RNA, at 0.5 to 1 ug, was reverse transcribed with random hexamers. MiXCR was run by TCRdb on the immunoSEQ multiplex PCR reads, yielding one entry per CDR3 protein. The sample yields 350,000 to 550,000 distinct CDR3 sequences, around 85% seen once. Sequencing input: CD8+ T cells from PBMCs. All receptors derive from a human donor with multiple sclerosis.

This chain joins TRBV20-1 and TRBJ2-1; 7 bases are shared with TRBD2. The CDR3 consists of 14 residues. From germline, CDR1 is DFQATT and CDR2 SNEGSKA (reference sequence). V lost 3 bases and J lost 2; bases outside the gene matches: 4. As DNA, the CDR3 is TGCAGTGCTAGTGGGGGGGGAACCTACAATGAGCAGTTCTTC. Translated, it gives CSASGGGTYNEQFF.

This chain connects TRBV18 to TRBJ1-1; D perhaps matches TRBD1 (6 bases). CDR1 and CDR2 (germline): KGHSH, LQKENI. This CDR3 is built from 15 residues. Trimming pared 1 base from V and 3 bases from J, leaving 12 bases between. Here the CDR3 DNA reads TGTGCCAGCTCACCACTTAGGGGGGGGTACACTGAAGCTTTCTTT. This gives the protein CASSPLRGGYTEAFF.

Of note for this clonotype: The junction differs from germline at one of its ends, possibly a read error. This chain uses TRBV27 with TRBJ1-1; no firm D call. Germline V CDR1 and CDR2: MNHEY, SMNVEV (reference sequence). CDR3 size: 16 residues. The CDR3 here is CASSRSPNKWRSEAFF. The CDR3 nucleotides are TGTGCCAGCAGTCGCTCCCCGAATAAATGGCGGTCTGAAGCCTTCTTT.

The table lists this clonotype with a count of one. The V call is TRBV29-1, the J call TRBJ1-4, with D possibly being TRBD1 (5 bases). This CDR3 is built from 12 residues. Germline V gives CDR1 SQVTM, CDR2 ANQGSEA. The germline V and J ends were trimmed by 3 bases and 6 bases, with 8 bases remaining between them. CDR3 sequence: CSVDWGDEKLFF. In DNA, the CDR3 is TGCAGCGTTGATTGGGGGGATGAAAAACTGTTTTTT.

The genes are TRBV29-1 and TRBJ1-2, with unresolved D. Germline assignment: CDR1 SQVTM and CDR2 ANQGSEA. The CDR3 runs 15 residues. V was trimmed by 7 bases and J by 7 bases, leaving 25 bases between them. In nucleotides, the CDR3 is TGCAGCGCTGAGGAAAACGGAGGGTTGGGAGTTGGCTACACCTTC. It is translated as CSAEENGGLGVGYTF. The full variable domain, its missing parts supplied by reference TRBV29-1 and TRBJ1-2, is SAVISQKPSRDICQRGTSLTIQCQVDSQVTMMFWYRQQPGQSLTLIATANQGSEATYESGFVIDKFPISRPNLTFSTLTVSNMSPEDSSIYLCSAEENGGLGVGYTFGSGTRLTVV.